This T cell receptor beta chain was identified in a study of CD8+ T cells in alopecia areata. Background on the study: Among treated patients, oral tofacitinib was administered at 5 to 10 mg twice daily. Dosing spanned 6 to 18 months on tofacitinib, then 6 months off drug. Study conclusions and caveats: Compared with mice, patients displayed less clear TCR sharing, possibly for HLA-related reasons. For patients receiving tofacitinib, scalp clonality and expanded CD8+ clones among the top 100 significantly decreased.

CDR1 is SQVTM and CDR2 is ANQGSEA in the germline V gene. The J segment lost 10 bases and the V segment lost 6 bases, leaving 4 bases of the junction unmatched. The CDR3 consists of 11 residues. Stated treatment: oral pan-JAK inhibitor, 5-10 mg twice daily. In its sample, this clone was seen once. Its antigen remains unknown. Following RNA extraction, reverse transcription yielded cDNA that acted as the sequencing template. Clones were sequenced by immunoSEQ multiplex PCR, and TCRdb holds only the in-frame ones, with some missing. Of fewer than 350,000 clones listed, more than 45% are singletons. The chain joins TRBV29-1 to TRBJ1-4, with 8 bases identical to TRBD1. The specimen was CD4+ T cells sorted from blood, collected at week 24, from a patient treated with tofacitinib. This receptor was obtained from a human donor with alopecia areata. CDR3 coding DNA: TGCAGCGTGGGACAGGACTCAAAACTGTTTTTT. It encodes CSVGQDSKLFF. The full variable domain, its missing parts supplied by reference TRBV29-1 and TRBJ1-4, is SAVISQKPSRDICQRGTSLTIQCQVDSQVTMMFWYRQQPGQSLTLIATANQGSEATYESGFVIDKFPISRPNLTFSTLTVSNMSPEDSSIYLCSVGQDSKLFFGSGTQLSVL.